These T cell receptor beta chains were read from a single sample in a study of T cell repertoires in cytomegalovirus infection. Via MiXCR, TCRdb re-called the reads, giving one row per CDR3 protein. The sample includes about 920,000 distinct CDR3 sequences, around a third seen only once; the top ten take over 13%. These receptors have no known antigen. The sample was cultured CD8+ T cells from PBMCs, taken from culture after CMV antigen stimulation. All receptors come from a human donor in good health (CMV status not recorded). Some clones in this sample may be carry-over from other donors' samples. Both conserved end residues are part of each CDR3. D genes are given only for firm matches. For some rows the clone size is stated as once, few or many, or as a class when expanded; others skip it.

size	D	V	J	DNA	CDR3
-	TRBD2	TRBV12-3/TRBV12-4	TRBJ2-2	TGTGCCAGCTGGGAGGGGTCGAACACCGGGGAGCTGTTTTTT	CASWEGSNTGELFF
-	-	TRBV7-9	TRBJ2-7	TGTGCCAGCACCCCGTCGAGAGACGAGCAGTACTTC	CASTPSRDEQYF
-	-	TRBV12-3/TRBV12-4	TRBJ2-2	TGTGCCACCTCTCGTCCTTCTATGAACACCGGGGAGCTGTTTTTT	CATSRPSMNTGELFF
few	-	TRBV12-3/TRBV12-4	TRBJ1-1	TGTGCCAGCAGCCAAGGAAGGGTGCAAGCTTTCTTT	CASSQGRVQAFF
-	TRBD1	TRBV4-3	TRBJ1-2	TGCGCCAGCAGCTCCCTGACAGGGGGCTACTATGGCTACACCTTC	CASSSLTGGYYGYTF
few	TRBD2	TRBV6-6	TRBJ2-5	TGTGCCAGCAGCCAACTAGCGGGGGGCCTACAAGAGACCCAGTACTTC	CASSQLAGGLQETQYF
few	-	TRBV19	TRBJ2-1	TGTGCCAGTAGTATAGCCCCATACAATGAGCAGTTCTTC	CASSIAPYNEQFF
-	-	TRBV9	TRBJ2-1	TGTGCCAGCAGCGTAGTACTTCAAGAAGGGCAGTTCTTC	CASSVVLQEGQFF
many	-	TRBV12-3/TRBV12-4	TRBJ1-1	TGTGCCAGCAGTTTCGGGCAGGGAGGCTACACTGAAGCTTTCTTT	CASSFGQGGYTEAFF
-	-	TRBV7-8	TRBJ1-5	TGTGCCAGCAGCTTAGAAGGAGGGAGACAATATAGCCCCCAGCATTTT	CASSLEGGRQYSPQHF
-	-	TRBV2	TRBJ2-7	TGTGCCAGCAGTCCAGGGTGGGAGCAGTACTTC	CASSPGWEQYF
-	-	TRBV10-2	TRBJ2-1	TGCGCCAGCAGTGAGGGGACCGAGACCGGTGAGCAGTTCTTC	CASSEGTETGEQFF